This TCR beta chain emerged from a study of blood T cell repertoires in COVID-19. Study-wide context: Acute and convalescent COVID-19 samples came from the United States, Italy and Spain.

Germline values: CDR1 MDHEN, CDR2 SYDVKM. The CDR3 totals 12 residues. V was trimmed by 11 bases and J by 9 bases, leaving 17 bases between them. Authors' data handling: Estimated nucleated cell counts came from reference gene primer amplification. Produced via immunoSEQ multiplex PCR; TCRdb's table is partial and in-frame only. Clonal size and the V and J genes are those of that table, whereas D and trimming came from the DNA. The sample includes about 140,000 clones, roughly 89% of them seen just once. Followed over time, Seattle patients had been enrolled while infection was active. This clone has a single count.

This receptor was taken from a man aged 25-45 years with COVID-19, enrolled during active disease. The chain joins TRBV28 to TRBJ1-5; tentatively, D is TRBD1 (5 bases). Sequenced input: peripheral blood. CDR3 nucleotide sequence: TGTGCCTCCTCGCAGGCCGGGGGGCCCCAGCATTTT. This gives the protein CASSQAGGPQHF.